The present entry profiles one T cell receptor beta chain with its context. CDR1 is LNHNV and CDR2 is YYDKDF in the germline V gene (reference sequence). The CDR3 spans 16 residues. The V end was cut by 1 base, the J end by 3 bases, with 15 bases between. The cohort comprised adults aged about 18 to 100 years residing in about 25 US areas. Participants in the exposed group had met a COVID-19 case in the 2 weeks before joining the study. This sample stems from a study of blood T cell repertoires in COVID-19. Turning to the study itself: The cDNA or gDNA used as material had been derived from T cells, B-cell-depleted T cells, or PBMCs.

Profiling relied on immunoSEQ multiplex PCR, and the TCRdb table lists in-frame clones only, not all of them. Of about 250,000 clones listed, approximately 85% are singletons. Sequencing input: PBMCs or T cells enriched from blood (not recorded which). The receptor's source is a woman in her forties or fifties who had been exposed to COVID-19. This chain links TRBV15 with TRBJ1-1, with TRBD1 as a possible D gene (5 bases). The CDR3 DNA sequence: TGTGCCACCAGCAGAGGAGGGGAAGGGAGGGACACTGAAGCTTTCTTT. It codes for CATSRGGEGRDTEAFF.